Listed below are T cell receptor beta chains from one sample, sequenced in a study of T cells after posttransplantation cyclophosphamide. Some clones are missing from TCRdb's copy, which holds only in-frame ones; the method was immunoSEQ multiplex PCR. The sample carries 20,000 to 30,000 clones, more than 75% recorded once. Sequencing was done on a sample of PBMCs. The receptor set was obtained from a woman between 55 and 75 years old with a blood cancer, CMV-positive, and with a related stem cell donor. Each CDR3 is given with its conserved first and last residue. Each record gives: J gene, V gene, D gene, clone size, CDR3 DNA, CDR3 protein. D genes are given only for firm matches. Some rows mark clone size as missing; the rest say once, few, many or name a class of expanded clone.

>TRBJ2-5|TRBV5-5|TRBD2|.
TGTGCCAGCAGCTCTCGTAGCGGGAGTCTGGGAGAGACCCAGTACTTC
CASSSRSGSLGETQYF
>TRBJ1-3|TRBV5-1|TRBD1|.
TGCGCCAGCAGCGGGGACAGGGCTGGAAACACCATATATTTT
CASSGDRAGNTIYF
>TRBJ2-3|TRBV7-6|.|.
TGTGCCAGCAGCTTAGATAGTGTCATGATCCTAGCTACGCAGTATTTT
CASSLDSVMILATQYF
>TRBJ2-1|TRBV20-1|.|.
TGCAGTGGGAGCGGCTACAATGAGCAGTTCTTC
CSGSGYNEQFF
>TRBJ1-1|TRBV6-6|.|.
TGTGCCAGCAGTCCCGGGACAAGGAACACTGAAGCTTTCTTT
CASSPGTRNTEAFF
>TRBJ1-1|TRBV6-5|TRBD1|.
TGTGCCAGCAGTTTGGGACAGAAAGCTTTCTTT
CASSLGQKAFF
>TRBJ2-1|TRBV18|TRBD2|.
TGTGCCAGCTCACCACGGGGGGGGAATGAGCAGTTCTTC
CASSPRGGNEQFF
>TRBJ2-1|TRBV9|TRBD1|.
TGTGCCAGCAGCCACCGGGACAGGGGACGCGATGAGCAGTTCTTC
CASSHRDRGRDEQFF
>TRBJ2-1|TRBV10-3|TRBD1|.
TGTGCCATCAGTGAGAGGGACAGTAACAATGAGCAGTTCTTC
CAISERDSNNEQFF
>TRBJ2-2|TRBV6-4|.|once
TGTGCCAGCAGTGCCGTCCGGGGGACGGGAAACACCGGGGAGCTGTTTTTT
CASSAVRGTGNTGELFF
>TRBJ2-1|TRBV13|TRBD1|.
TGTGCCAGCAGCTTAGGGGGGACAGTGGCCCACAATGAGCAGTTCTTC
CASSLGGTVAHNEQFF
>TRBJ1-1|TRBV2|.|few
TGTGCCAGCCAGGCGAACACTGAAGCTTTCTTT
CASQANTEAFF
>TRBJ2-7|TRBV11-2|TRBD2|.
TGTGCCAGCAGCTTAGCTAGCGGGAGGTTCTACGAGCAGTACTTC
CASSLASGRFYEQYF
>TRBJ2-7|TRBV5-4|TRBD2|.
TGTGCCAGCAGCTCCTTTAGCGGGAGCTACGAGCAGTACTTC
CASSSFSGSYEQYF
>TRBJ1-2|TRBV2|.|.
TGTGCCAGCAGTGTCGGCAGGGTGACGTACTATGGCTACACCTTC
CASSVGRVTYYGYTF
>TRBJ1-5|TRBV4-2|TRBD1|.
TGTGCCAGCAGCCAAGACGGACAGGGCAATCAGCCCCAGCATTTT
CASSQDGQGNQPQHF
>TRBJ2-7|TRBV10-1|TRBD1|.
TGCGCCAGCACCTCGGGCGAGACAGGGACCTACGAGCAGTACTTC
CASTSGETGTYEQYF
>TRBJ1-4|TRBV5-1|TRBD1|.
TGCGCCAGCAGCACAGACAGGGCCCCTAATGAAAAACTGTTTTTT
CASSTDRAPNEKLFF
>TRBJ2-7|TRBV14|TRBD1|.
TGTGCCAGCAGCCCTTTGGAGGGGACAGGGGGCCACGAGCAGTACTTC
CASSPLEGTGGHEQYF
>TRBJ1-2|TRBV5-4|TRBD1|.
TGTGCCAGCAGCTTGAGGGACAGGGTTGGCTACACCTTC
CASSLRDRVGYTF
>TRBJ2-5|TRBV7-9|TRBD1|.
TGTGCCAGCAGCTTAGATGTAGGGGGCGTTGAGACCCAGTACTTC
CASSLDVGGVETQYF
>TRBJ1-3|TRBV30|.|few
TGTGCCTGGAGTGAGCCAGGTAGAAACACCATATATTTT
CAWSEPGRNTIYF
>TRBJ1-1|TRBV7-6|TRBD1|.
TGTGCCAGCAGCTTACCAGGAAGGGGACAGGGGGATTTGCGTGCTTTCTTT
CASSLPGRGQGDLRAFF
>TRBJ2-3|TRBV7-2|.|.
TGTGCCAGCAGCACCGGGGGATTTGTAGGGACAGATACGCAGTATTTT
CASSTGGFVGTDTQYF
>TRBJ2-1|TRBV19|.|.
TGTGCCAGTAGTATAGGGGCGACAAATGAGCAGTTCTTC
CASSIGATNEQFF
>TRBJ1-3|TRBV5-5|.|.
TGTGCCAGCAGCTTGGCGGGCTCTGGAAACACCATATATTTT
CASSLAGSGNTIYF
>TRBJ2-3|TRBV7-2|TRBD2|.
TGTGCCAGCAGCCTACTAGCGGGAGTGTTAGATACGCAGTATTTT
CASSLLAGVLDTQYF
>TRBJ2-2|TRBV5-6|.|.
TGTGCCAGCAGCTTGGCCTCGAACACCGGGGAGCTGTTTTTT
CASSLASNTGELFF
>TRBJ2-3|TRBV11-2|TRBD2|few
TGTGCCAGTTCGGGGGGCGGGAGGGGAGCCCGCTCCACAGATACGCAGTATTTT
CASSGGGRGARSTDTQYF
>TRBJ2-1|TRBV5-4|TRBD2|.
TGTGCCAGCAGCTTGGGGGAAGGGCGGGGGTCCTACAATGAGCAGTTCTTC
CASSLGEGRGSYNEQFF
>TRBJ2-7|TRBV6-5|TRBD1|.
TGTGCCAGCAGTACGACAGGGGTGAACGAGCAGTACTTC
CASSTTGVNEQYF
>TRBJ1-1|TRBV11-2|.|.
TGTGCCAGCAGCTTAAGGGGGAACACTGAAGCTTTCTTT
CASSLRGNTEAFF
>TRBJ2-1|TRBV5-1|.|.
TGCGCCAGACGAGGAGAGGAGCAGTTCTTC
CARRGEEQFF
>TRBJ2-7|TRBV10-1|TRBD1|.
TGCGCCAGCAAAGGACAGGCTGGGGAGCAGTACTTC
CASKGQAGEQYF
>TRBJ2-7|TRBV18|.|.
TGTGCCAGCTCACCAAGGGCGGGATCCTACGAGCAGTACTTC
CASSPRAGSYEQYF
>TRBJ2-7|TRBV14|.|.
TGTGCCAGCAGCCAAACCTACGAGCAGTACTTC
CASSQTYEQYF
>TRBJ2-7|TRBV19|.|.
TGTGCCAGTAGTAGTAGAGCGGGTTTCTACGAGCAGTACTTC
CASSSRAGFYEQYF
>TRBJ2-3|TRBV6-5|.|.
TGTGCCAGCAGTGAAGGCGGGTCCGGAGATACGCAGTATTTT
CASSEGGSGDTQYF
>TRBJ2-3|TRBV19|.|.
TGTGCCAGTAGTTCGGCCAGGATCACAGATACGCAGTATTTT
CASSSARITDTQYF
>TRBJ2-2|TRBV7-9|.|.
TGTGCCAGCAGCCCGGCCGGAACTACGAACACCGGGGAGCTGTTTTTT
CASSPAGTTNTGELFF
>TRBJ2-5|TRBV11-2|TRBD2|few
TGTGCCAGCAGCTTGGGACCTAGCGGGAGGGAGACCCAGTACTTC
CASSLGPSGRETQYF
>TRBJ2-7|TRBV12-5|.|.
TGTGCTAGTGAACCCCCACCCGGAGAACCGACCTACGAGCAGTACTTC
CASEPPPGEPTYEQYF
>TRBJ1-1|TRBV7-9|TRBD1|.
TGTGCCAGCAGCCGGACAGGGGGCACTGAAGCTTTCTTT
CASSRTGGTEAFF
>TRBJ2-5|TRBV18|TRBD2|.
TGTGCCAGCTCACCCCGAAGCGGGAGGGGACTCCAAGAGACCCAGTACTTC
CASSPRSGRGLQETQYF
>TRBJ2-1|TRBV5-1|TRBD2|once
TGCGCCAGCAGCCCGGGGCCGGGACTAGCGGGGAGGAATGAGCAGTTCTTC
CASSPGPGLAGRNEQFF
>TRBJ2-2|TRBV6-5|TRBD2|.
TGTGCCAGCAGTCAAGGACTAGCCTACACCGGGGAGCTGTTTTTT
CASSQGLAYTGELFF
>TRBJ2-5|TRBV27|TRBD1|.
TGTGCCAGCAGTTTATTCGGGACAGAGCAAGAGACCCAGTACTTC
CASSLFGTEQETQYF
>TRBJ2-3|TRBV9|TRBD2|.
TGTGCCAGCAGCGTAGACGCGGGAGGGCCCGTAGATACGCAGTATTTT
CASSVDAGGPVDTQYF
>TRBJ2-7|TRBV18|TRBD1|.
TGTGCCAGCTCACGAACGACAGGGAGCTCCTACGAGCAGTACTTC
CASSRTTGSSYEQYF
>TRBJ1-3|TRBV2|.|.
TGTGCCAGCAGTGGGCAGGGTAACTCTGGAAACACCATATATTTT
CASSGQGNSGNTIYF
>TRBJ1-2|TRBV30|.|once
TGTGCCTCGAGTCCACATTACGGGGGCTACACCTTC
CASSPHYGGYTF
>TRBJ2-1|TRBV5-1|TRBD2|.
TGCGCCAGCAGCGGGGGGAGCGGGAGCTACAATGAGCAGTTCTTC
CASSGGSGSYNEQFF
>TRBJ2-3|TRBV11-3|TRBD2|.
TGTGCCAGCAGCCCGGGACTAGCGGCTAGCACAGATACGCAGTATTTT
CASSPGLAASTDTQYF
>TRBJ2-1|TRBV11-2|TRBD1|few
TGTGCCAGCAGCTTATTGAGGGGGCGAACCTACAATGAGCAGTTCTTC
CASSLLRGRTYNEQFF